A single sample is the source of the 23 T cell receptor beta chains below, sequenced in a study of a mutant IDH1 vaccine in newly diagnosed glioma. These receptors are not linked to any known antigen. Sequenced by immunoSEQ multiplex PCR; TCRdb stores in-frame clones only, minus some. The sample yields around 60,000 clones, around four fifths seen once. Time point in this sample: week 35, safety follow-up. The content of each vaccine dose was 300 ug of mutant IDH1 20-mer peptide, and topical imiquimod accompanied it. The material sequenced was PBMCs, taken from a glioma patient whose treatment included an IDH1 peptide vaccine. The receptors stem from a man aged 30 to 39 with glioma.

This clone appeared a single time. The genes are TRBV5-6 and TRBJ2-7; no firm D call. The V end lost 6 bases, the J end lost 3 bases, and 10 bases lay between the germline ends. The CDR3 totals 12 residues. CDR1 and CDR2 from the germline V gene are SGHDT and YYEEEE. CDR3 in amino acids: CASNQLNYEQYF. CDR3 sequence (DNA): TGTGCCAGCAACCAGCTAAACTACGAGCAGTACTTC.

In this sample, this clone turned up once. The rearrangement links TRBV7-2 to TRBJ1-2; TRBD1 matches at 8 bases. Unmatched junction bases numbered 6, after V lost 4 bases and J lost 8 bases. The length of the CDR3 is 13 residues. The germline V gene has CDR1 SGHTA and CDR2 FQGNSA. Here the CDR3 DNA reads TGTGCCAGCAGCTCAGGACAGGGCTGGGGCTACACCTTC. This gives the protein CASSSGQGWGYTF.

V and J are TRBV29-1 and TRBJ1-4; no clear D gene. Germline values: CDR1 SQVTM, CDR2 ANQGSEA. V was clipped by 3 bases and J by 8 bases, with 16 bases between them. CDR3 length: 14 residues. In DNA, the CDR3 is TGCAGCGTTGAGAGGTTCCTCGAAGGGGAAAAACTGTTTTTT. Amino acid sequence: CSVERFLEGEKLFF. The full variable domain, with the rest looked up from reference TRBV29-1 and TRBJ1-4, is SAVISQKPSRDICQRGTSLTIQCQVDSQVTMMFWYRQQPGQSLTLIATANQGSEATYESGFVIDKFPISRPNLTFSTLTVSNMSPEDSSIYLCSVERFLEGEKLFFGSGTQLSVL.

This clone has a handful of counts. This chain joins TRBV5-1 and TRBJ2-3; 11 bases match TRBD2. With V trimmed by 0 bases and J by 3 bases, 3 bases remained unmatched. Germline V gene sequence: CDR1 SGHRS, CDR2 YFSETQ. The CDR3 sequence is 16 residues long. CDR3 protein: CASSLAPSGGTDTQYF. Written as DNA, the CDR3 is TGCGCCAGCAGCTTGGCCCCTAGCGGGGGGACAGATACGCAGTATTTT.

This clone was counted a single time. The CDR3 nucleotides read TGTGCCAGCAGTTTGGGAGATTTAGGGAACCCCTACGAGCAGTACTTC. Translating it yields CASSLGDLGNPYEQYF. V and J are TRBV28 and TRBJ2-7, with D possibly matching TRBD2 (5 bases). V was cut by 3 bases and J by 2 bases, with 17 bases left in between. This CDR3 is 16 amino acids long. Germline V lookup: CDR1 MDHEN, CDR2 SYDVKM.

This sequence joins TRBV4-1 and TRBJ1-5; D remains unclear. The CDR3 is 16 residues long. CDR1 and CDR2 from the germline V gene are MGHRA and YSYEKL. The V gene lost 4 bases and the J gene lost 4 bases, with 17 bases spanning the gap. The CDR3 here is CASSPSPGNGNQPQHF. The CDR3, as DNA: TGCGCCAGCAGCCCGTCGCCGGGGAATGGGAATCAGCCCCAGCATTTT.

This clone has just a few counts. V is TRBV19 and J is TRBJ2-5; tentatively, D is TRBD2 (5 bases). Trimming cost V 10 bases and J 3 bases, with 18 bases left between them. Germline CDR1 is LNHDA and CDR2 is SQIVND (reference sequence). The CDR3 has 14 amino acids. The CDR3 is CATQKFRGKETQYF. CDR3 in DNA: TGTGCCACCCAAAAGTTCCGGGGAAAAGAGACCCAGTACTTC.

The V call is TRBV12-5, the J call TRBJ1-3; maybe TRBD1 (5 bases). The germline gives CDR1 LGHNT, CDR2 FRNRAP. The CDR3 is 18 amino acids. Trimming cost V 2 bases and J 4 bases, with 21 bases left between them. The CDR3 is CASGLKEWGGIVGNTIYF. CDR3 nucleotides: TGTGCTAGTGGTTTGAAAGAGTGGGGGGGTATCGTCGGAAACACCATATATTTT. Combining the CDR3 with reference TRBV12-5 and TRBJ1-3 gives the whole variable domain DARVTQTPRHKVTEMGQEVTMRCQPILGHNTVFWYRQTMMQGLELLAYFRNRAPLDDSGMPKDRFSAEMPDATLATLKIQPSEPRDSAVYFCASGLKEWGGIVGNTIYFGEGSWLTVV.

The rearrangement joins TRBV4-2 to TRBJ2-2; D ambiguous. Germline CDR1 is LGHNA and CDR2 is YNFKEQ. Trimming removed 4 bases at V and 7 bases at J, with 10 bases between. The CDR3 has 13 amino acids. The CDR3, as DNA: TGTGCCAGCAGCCCCCTGTCGGGCGGGGAGCTGTTTTTT. Amino acids: CASSPLSGGELFF.

The V gene is TRBV29-1, the J gene TRBJ2-5, with no clear D. CDR1 is SQVTM and CDR2 is ANQGSEA in the germline V gene. Trimming removed 1 base at V and 8 bases at J, with 11 bases between. This CDR3 is built from 12 residues. The CDR3 DNA is TGCAGCGTTGAAGTCTTCGACGCAACCCAGTACTTC. Translated: CSVEVFDATQYF. Full variable domain (missing parts from reference TRBV29-1 and TRBJ2-5): SAVISQKPSRDICQRGTSLTIQCQVDSQVTMMFWYRQQPGQSLTLIATANQGSEATYESGFVIDKFPISRPNLTFSTLTVSNMSPEDSSIYLCSVEVFDATQYFGPGTRLLVL.

The V call is TRBV28, the J call TRBJ2-7, with D possibly TRBD2 on 6 matching bases. This CDR3 has 18 amino acids. Germline V gene sequence: CDR1 MDHEN, CDR2 SYDVKM. V lost 8 bases and J 0 bases, leaving 26 bases between the germline ends. The CDR3 DNA reads as TGTGCCAGCTCCTCCTCCCCGGGACTGGGATCCCTCTCCTACGAGCAGTACTTC. Translating gives CASSSSPGLGSLSYEQYF.

This clone was seen only once. The rearrangement joins TRBV2 to TRBJ1-5; 8 positions agree with TRBD1. CDR3 length: 17 residues. CDR1 is SNHLY and CDR2 is FYNNEI in the germline V gene. V trimming: 4 bases; J trimming: 6 bases; junction bases outside the gene matches: 14. The CDR3 region is CASSGGLLSTGAQPQHF. The CDR3, as DNA: TGTGCCAGCAGTGGCGGGCTTTTATCGACAGGGGCTCAGCCCCAGCATTTT.

The rearrangement joins TRBV7-9 to TRBJ2-5; perhaps TRBD1 as D (6 bases). The CDR3 loop spans 15 amino acids. The V end was cut by 1 base, the J end by 0 bases, with 9 bases between. Looked up from germline, CDR1 is SEHNR and CDR2 is FQNEAQ (reference sequence). CDR3 DNA sequence: TGTGCCAGCAGCTTAGGGACAGCCTACCAAGAGACCCAGTACTTC. Protein product: CASSLGTAYQETQYF.

The V and J genes are TRBV7-2 and TRBJ2-5; D is unclear. TRBJ2-7 explains the end of the DNA better; the J call may be wrong. The CDR3 contains 15 residues. Germline lookup yields CDR1 SGHTA and CDR2 FQGNSA. CDR3: CASSPEARTSYEQYF. In nucleotides, the CDR3 is TGTGCCAGCAGCCCGGAAGCCCGAACCTCCTACGAGCAGTACTTC.

J is TRBJ1-4 and V is TRBV29-1; 8 bases fit TRBD1. Germline CDR1 reads SQVTM; CDR2 reads ANQGSEA. The CDR3 consists of 12 residues. Trimming cost V 7 bases and J 8 bases; bases outside gene matches: 6. DNA for the CDR3: TGCAGCGCCGGACAGGGCAGCGAAAAACTGTTTTTT. This gives the protein CSAGQGSEKLFF.

The rearrangement uses TRBV7-2 and TRBJ2-5, with D perhaps assigned TRBD1 or TRBD2 (5 bases each). Judging by the DNA end, TRBJ2-7 fits better; the J call may be wrong. The CDR3 sequence is 17 residues long. Germline V gives CDR1 SGHTA, CDR2 FQGNSA. The CDR3 loop is CASSLGQGRRYSYEQYF. CDR3 nucleotide sequence: TGTGCCAGCAGCTTAGGTCAGGGACGGCGTTACTCCTACGAGCAGTACTTC.

This chain connects TRBV4-1 to TRBJ2-5, with unresolved D. The ends were cut back, 1 base at V and 0 bases at J, with 12 bases in the middle. The CDR3 has 16 amino acids. Per the germline V gene, CDR1 is MGHRA and CDR2 is YSYEKL. CDR3 nucleotides: TGCGCCAGCAGCCAAGTTAAGCCCCCCAACCAAGAGACCCAGTACTTC. This sequence encodes CASSQVKPPNQETQYF.

This clone was observed a handful of times. This chain links TRBV7-8 with TRBJ1-2; D gene uncertain. From germline, CDR1 is SGHVS and CDR2 FQNEAQ. The V gene lost 1 base and the J gene lost 5 bases, with 8 bases spanning the gap. The CDR3 has 13 amino acids. The DNA of the CDR3 is TGTGCCAGCAGCTTAGACACCACGTATGGCTACACCTTC. Protein sequence: CASSLDTTYGYTF.

The chain links TRBV5-6 to TRBJ1-4; 8 nucleotides line up with TRBD1. Germline V gene sequence: CDR1 SGHDT, CDR2 YYEEEE. This CDR3 has 15 amino acids. J was trimmed by 5 bases and V by 3 bases; bases with no gene match: 6. The CDR3 loop is CASSSSRDRNEKLFF. The CDR3 nucleotides are TGTGCCAGCAGCTCGTCCCGGGACAGGAATGAAAAACTGTTTTTT. Supplemented by reference TRBV5-6 and TRBJ1-4, the full variable domain reads DAGVTQSPTHLIKTRGQQVTLRCSPKSGHDTVSWYQQALGQGPQFIFQYYEEEERQRGNFPDRFSGHQFPNYSSELNVNALLLGDSALYLCASSSSRDRNEKLFFGSGTQLSVL.

The genes are TRBV18 and TRBJ1-5, with D perhaps matching TRBD1 (6 bases). Germline CDR1 reads KGHSH; CDR2 reads LQKENI. The V end was cut by 5 bases, the J end by 6 bases, with 26 bases between. This CDR3 comprises 18 residues. As DNA, the CDR3 is TGTGCCAGCTCAATTGCAGTTACATCCGGGGGCGTGGGTCAGCCCCAGCATTTT. Its translation is CASSIAVTSGGVGQPQHF.

The V call is TRBV28, the J call TRBJ1-2, with 11 bases aligning to TRBD1. The V and J ends lost 7 bases and 5 bases, in that order; junction bases with no gene match: 9. The CDR3 extends over 15 amino acids. Germline CDR1 reads MDHEN; CDR2 reads SYDVKM. This chain's CDR3 is CASTQGQGARYGYTF. CDR3 nucleotides: TGTGCCAGCACCCAAGGACAGGGGGCGCGGTATGGCTACACCTTC.

This sequence joins TRBV28 and TRBJ2-1; 8 nucleotides line up with TRBD1. Germline-derived CDR1 and CDR2 are MDHEN and SYDVKM. Trimming removed 4 bases from V and 4 bases from J; junction bases left unmatched: 27. The CDR3 extends over 22 amino acids. CDR3 nucleotides: TGTGCCAGCAGTTCGTCCTCGTTATTCGCCCCTCCCTCGACAGGGGAGTACAATGAGCAGTTCTTC. Amino acid sequence: CASSSSSLFAPPSTGEYNEQFF.

The chain employs TRBV4-1 and TRBJ1-2, with 9 bases matching TRBD1. This CDR3 has 16 amino acids. V shed 4 bases and J 6 bases; nucleotides not matched to a gene: 12. The germline CDR1 and CDR2 sequences are MGHRA and YSYEKL. CDR3 bases: TGCGCCAGCAGCCGAGCACCGGGACAGGGAGGGAATGGCTACACCTTC. It is translated as CASSRAPGQGGNGYTF.